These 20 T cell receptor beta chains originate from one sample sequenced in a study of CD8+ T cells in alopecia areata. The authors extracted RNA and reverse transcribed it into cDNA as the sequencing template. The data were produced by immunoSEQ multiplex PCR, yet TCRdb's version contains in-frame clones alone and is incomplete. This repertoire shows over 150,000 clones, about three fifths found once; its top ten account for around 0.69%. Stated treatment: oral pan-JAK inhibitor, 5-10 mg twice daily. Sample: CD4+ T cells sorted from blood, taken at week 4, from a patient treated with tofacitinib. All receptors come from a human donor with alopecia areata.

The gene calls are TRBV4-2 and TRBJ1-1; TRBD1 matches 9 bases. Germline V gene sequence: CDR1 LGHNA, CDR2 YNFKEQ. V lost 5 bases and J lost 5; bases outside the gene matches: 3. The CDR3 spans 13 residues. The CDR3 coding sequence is TGTGCCAGCAGCGGTGGGACAGGGACTGAAGCTTTCTTT. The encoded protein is CASSGGTGTEAFF.

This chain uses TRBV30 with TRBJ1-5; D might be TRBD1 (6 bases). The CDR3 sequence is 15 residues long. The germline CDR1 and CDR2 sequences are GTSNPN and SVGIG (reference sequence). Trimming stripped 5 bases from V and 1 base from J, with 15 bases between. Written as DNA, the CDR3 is TGTGCCTGGGATACAGGGCGGGTCAGCAATCAGCCCCAGCATTTT. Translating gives CAWDTGRVSNQPQHF.

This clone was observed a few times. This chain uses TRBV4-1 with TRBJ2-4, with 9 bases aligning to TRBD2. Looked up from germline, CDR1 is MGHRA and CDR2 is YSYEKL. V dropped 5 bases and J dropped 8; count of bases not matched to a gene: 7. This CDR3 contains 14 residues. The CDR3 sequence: CASSKAGGGDIQYF. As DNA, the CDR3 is TGCGCCAGCAGCAAAGCGGGAGGAGGAGACATTCAGTACTTC.

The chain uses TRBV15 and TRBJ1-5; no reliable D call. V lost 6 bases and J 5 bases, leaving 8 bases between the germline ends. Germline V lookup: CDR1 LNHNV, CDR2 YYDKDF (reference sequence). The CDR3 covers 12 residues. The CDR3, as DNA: TGTGCCACCAGTAAGAGAGATCAGCCCCAGCATTTT. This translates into CATSKRDQPQHF.

The CDR3 DNA reads as TGTGCCAGCAGCCCCGGGACAGGGATCTACGAGCAGTACTTC. This gives the protein CASSPGTGIYEQYF. The J gene is TRBJ2-7, the V gene TRBV9; 9 nucleotides line up with TRBD1. This CDR3 is 14 amino acids long. The junction had 5 bases not matched to a gene; V was cut back by 4 bases and J by 3 bases. Germline V gene data show CDR1 as SGDLS and CDR2 as YYNGEE.

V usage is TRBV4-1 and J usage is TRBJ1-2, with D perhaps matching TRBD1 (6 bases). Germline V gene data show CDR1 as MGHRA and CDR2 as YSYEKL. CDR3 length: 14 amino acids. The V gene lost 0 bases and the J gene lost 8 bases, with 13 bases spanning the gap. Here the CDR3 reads CASSQDHRAGGYTF. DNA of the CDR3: TGCGCCAGCAGCCAAGATCACAGGGCGGGCGGCTACACCTTC.

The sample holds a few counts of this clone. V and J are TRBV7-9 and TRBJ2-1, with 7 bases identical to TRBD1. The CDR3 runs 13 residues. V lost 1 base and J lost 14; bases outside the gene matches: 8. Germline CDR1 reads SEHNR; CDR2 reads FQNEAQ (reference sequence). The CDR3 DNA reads TGTGCCAGCAGCTTAGTGAGGACAGGAGGAAAGTTCTTC. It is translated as CASSLVRTGGKFF.

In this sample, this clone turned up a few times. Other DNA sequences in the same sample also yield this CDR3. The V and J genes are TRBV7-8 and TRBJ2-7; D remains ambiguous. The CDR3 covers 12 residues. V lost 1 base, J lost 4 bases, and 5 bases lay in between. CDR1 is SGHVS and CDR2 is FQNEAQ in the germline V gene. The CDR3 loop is CASSLVGYEQYF. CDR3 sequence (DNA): TGTGCCAGCAGCTTAGTGGGTTACGAGCAGTACTTC.

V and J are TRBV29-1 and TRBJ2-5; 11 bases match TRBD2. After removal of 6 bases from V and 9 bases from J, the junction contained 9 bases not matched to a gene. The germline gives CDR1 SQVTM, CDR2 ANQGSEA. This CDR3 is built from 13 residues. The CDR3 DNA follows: TGCAGCGTCGCTACTAGCGGGAGAGGGTCCCAGTACTTC. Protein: CSVATSGRGSQYF.

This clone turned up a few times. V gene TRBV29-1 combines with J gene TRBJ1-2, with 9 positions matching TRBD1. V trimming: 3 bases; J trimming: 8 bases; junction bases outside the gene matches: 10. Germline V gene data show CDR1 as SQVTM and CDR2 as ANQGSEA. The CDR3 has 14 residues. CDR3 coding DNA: TGCAGCGTTGACGGGACAGGGCTTCAAGGGGGCTACACCTTC. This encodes CSVDGTGLQGGYTF.

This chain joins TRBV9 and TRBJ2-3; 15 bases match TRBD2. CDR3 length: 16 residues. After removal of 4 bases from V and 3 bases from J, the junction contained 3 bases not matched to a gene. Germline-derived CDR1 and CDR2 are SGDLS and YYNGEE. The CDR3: CASSLGLAGGTDTQYF. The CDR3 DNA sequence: TGTGCCAGCAGCCTGGGACTAGCGGGGGGAACAGATACGCAGTATTTT. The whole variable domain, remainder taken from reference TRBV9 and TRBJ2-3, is DSGVTQTPKHLITATGQRVTLRCSPRSGDLSVYWYQQSLDQGLQFLIQYYNGEERAKGNILERFSAQQFPDLHSELNLSSLELGDSALYFCASSLGLAGGTDTQYFGPGTRLTVL.

The CDR3: CASSQDSRGTSGSYIQYF. The DNA of the CDR3 is TGTGCCAGCAGCCAAGATTCTCGAGGGACTAGCGGGAGCTACATTCAGTACTTC. This chain connects TRBV4-2 to TRBJ2-4; 14 positions match TRBD2. This CDR3 spans 18 amino acids. Unmatched junction bases numbered 9, after V lost 0 bases and J lost 8 bases. Per germline, CDR1 LGHNA and CDR2 YNFKEQ.

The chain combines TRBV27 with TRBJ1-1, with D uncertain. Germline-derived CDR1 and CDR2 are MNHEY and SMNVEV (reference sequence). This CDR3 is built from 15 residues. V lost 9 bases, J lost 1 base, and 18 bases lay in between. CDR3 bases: TGTGCCAGTTCGCAGGAAGGCAGGAGGAACACTGAAGCTTTCTTT. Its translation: CASSQEGRRNTEAFF.

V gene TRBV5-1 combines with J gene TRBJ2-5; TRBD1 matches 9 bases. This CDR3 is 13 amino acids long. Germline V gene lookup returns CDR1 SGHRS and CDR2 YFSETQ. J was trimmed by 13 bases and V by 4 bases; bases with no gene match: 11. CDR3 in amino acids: CASSKRTGEGWYF. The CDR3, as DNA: TGCGCCAGCAGCAAACGGACAGGGGAGGGCTGGTACTTC.

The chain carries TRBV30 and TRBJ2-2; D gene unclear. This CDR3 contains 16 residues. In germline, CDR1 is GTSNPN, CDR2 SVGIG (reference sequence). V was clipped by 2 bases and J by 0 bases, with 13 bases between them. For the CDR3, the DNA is TGTGCCTGGAGTTTCCCCTACACAGCGAACACCGGGGAGCTGTTTTTT. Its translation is CAWSFPYTANTGELFF.

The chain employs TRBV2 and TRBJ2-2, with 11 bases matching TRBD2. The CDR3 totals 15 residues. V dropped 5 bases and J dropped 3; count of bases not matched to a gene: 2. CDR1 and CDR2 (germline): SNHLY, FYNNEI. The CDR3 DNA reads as TGTGCCAGCAGTCGACTAGCGGGACACACCGGGGAGCTGTTTTTT. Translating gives CASSRLAGHTGELFF.

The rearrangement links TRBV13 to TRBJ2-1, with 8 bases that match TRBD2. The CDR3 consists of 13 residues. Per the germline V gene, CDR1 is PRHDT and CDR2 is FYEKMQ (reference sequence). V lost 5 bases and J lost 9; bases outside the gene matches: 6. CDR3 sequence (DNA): TGTGCCAGCAGCCCGGGACTAGAGTTTGAGCAGTTCTTC. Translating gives CASSPGLEFEQFF.

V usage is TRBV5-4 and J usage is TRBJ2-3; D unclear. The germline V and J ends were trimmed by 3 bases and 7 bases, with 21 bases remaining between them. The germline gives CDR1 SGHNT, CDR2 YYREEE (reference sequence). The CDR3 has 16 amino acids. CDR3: CASSSVSLGLSNTQYF. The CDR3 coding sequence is TGTGCCAGCAGCTCGGTCTCTCTGGGCCTAAGTAATACGCAGTATTTT.

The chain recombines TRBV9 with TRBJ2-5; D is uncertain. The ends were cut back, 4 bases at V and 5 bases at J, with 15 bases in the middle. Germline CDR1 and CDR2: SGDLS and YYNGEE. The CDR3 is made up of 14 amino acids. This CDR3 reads CASSILPTRETQYF. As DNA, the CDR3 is TGTGCCAGCAGCATTCTACCGACCCGGGAGACCCAGTACTTC.

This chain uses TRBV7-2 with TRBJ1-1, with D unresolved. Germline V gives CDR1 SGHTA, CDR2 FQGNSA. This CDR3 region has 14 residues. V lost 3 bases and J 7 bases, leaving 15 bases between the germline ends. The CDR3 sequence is CASSFKNRPLEAFF. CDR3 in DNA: TGTGCCAGCAGCTTTAAGAACAGACCGCTTGAAGCTTTCTTT.